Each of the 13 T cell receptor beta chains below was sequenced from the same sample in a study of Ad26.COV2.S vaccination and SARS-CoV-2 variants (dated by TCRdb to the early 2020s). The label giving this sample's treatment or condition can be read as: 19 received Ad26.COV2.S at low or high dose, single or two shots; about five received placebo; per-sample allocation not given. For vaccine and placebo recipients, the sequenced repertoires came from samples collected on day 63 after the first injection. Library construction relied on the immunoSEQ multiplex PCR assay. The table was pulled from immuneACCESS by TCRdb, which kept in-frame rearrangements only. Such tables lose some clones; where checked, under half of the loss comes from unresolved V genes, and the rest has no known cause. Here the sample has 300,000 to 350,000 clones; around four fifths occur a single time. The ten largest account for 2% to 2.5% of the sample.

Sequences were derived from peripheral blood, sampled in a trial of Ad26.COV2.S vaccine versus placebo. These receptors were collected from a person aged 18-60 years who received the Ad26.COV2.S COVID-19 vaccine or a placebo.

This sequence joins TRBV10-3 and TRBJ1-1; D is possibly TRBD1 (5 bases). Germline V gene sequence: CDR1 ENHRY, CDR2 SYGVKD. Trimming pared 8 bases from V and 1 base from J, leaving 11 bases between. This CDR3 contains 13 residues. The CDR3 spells CAIRRDPNTEAFF. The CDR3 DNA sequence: TGTGCCATCCGCAGGGACCCGAACACTGAAGCTTTCTTT.

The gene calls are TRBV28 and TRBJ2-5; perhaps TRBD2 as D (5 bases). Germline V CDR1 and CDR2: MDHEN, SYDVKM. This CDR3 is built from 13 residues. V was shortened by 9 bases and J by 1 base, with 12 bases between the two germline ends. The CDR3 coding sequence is TGTGCCAGTAGACTACGAGCCCAAGAGACCCAGTACTTC. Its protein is CASRLRAQETQYF.

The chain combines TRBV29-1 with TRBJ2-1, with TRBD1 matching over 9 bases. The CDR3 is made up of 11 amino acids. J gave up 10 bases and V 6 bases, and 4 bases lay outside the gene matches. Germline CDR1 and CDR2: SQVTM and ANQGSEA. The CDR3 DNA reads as TGCAGCGTAACAGGGGGCCAAGAGCAGTTCTTC. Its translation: CSVTGGQEQFF.

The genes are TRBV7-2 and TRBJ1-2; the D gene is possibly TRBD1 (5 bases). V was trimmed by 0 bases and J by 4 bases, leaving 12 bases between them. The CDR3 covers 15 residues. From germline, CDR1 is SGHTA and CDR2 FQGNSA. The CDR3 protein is CASSLAKTEIYGYTF. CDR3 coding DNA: TGTGCCAGCAGCTTAGCGAAGACAGAGATCTATGGCTACACCTTC. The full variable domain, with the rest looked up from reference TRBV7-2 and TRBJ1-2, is GAGVSQSPSNKVTEKGKDVELRCDPISGHTALYWYRQSLGQGLEFLIYFQGNSAPDKSGLPSDRFSAERTGGSVSTLTIQRTQQEDSAVYLCASSLAKTEIYGYTFGSGTRLTVV.

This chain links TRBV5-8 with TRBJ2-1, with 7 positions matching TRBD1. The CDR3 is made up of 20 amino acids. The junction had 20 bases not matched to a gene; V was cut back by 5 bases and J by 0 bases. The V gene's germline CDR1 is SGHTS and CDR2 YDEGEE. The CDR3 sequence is CASSHITGTAFWSSYNEQFF. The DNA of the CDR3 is TGTGCCAGCAGTCATATAACCGGGACAGCCTTTTGGAGCTCCTACAATGAGCAGTTCTTC.

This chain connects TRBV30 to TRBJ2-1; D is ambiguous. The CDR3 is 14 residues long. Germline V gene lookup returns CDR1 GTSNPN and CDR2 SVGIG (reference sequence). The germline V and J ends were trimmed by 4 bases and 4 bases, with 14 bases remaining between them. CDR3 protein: CAWKSGSRYNEQFF. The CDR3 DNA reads TGTGCCTGGAAATCCGGAAGTAGGTACAATGAGCAGTTCTTC.

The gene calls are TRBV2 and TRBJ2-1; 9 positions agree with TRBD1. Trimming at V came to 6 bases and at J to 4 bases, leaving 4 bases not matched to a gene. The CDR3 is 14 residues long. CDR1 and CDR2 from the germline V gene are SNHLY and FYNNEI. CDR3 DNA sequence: TGTGCCAGCAGCGGGACAGGGAATTACAATGAGCAGTTCTTC. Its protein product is CASSGTGNYNEQFF.

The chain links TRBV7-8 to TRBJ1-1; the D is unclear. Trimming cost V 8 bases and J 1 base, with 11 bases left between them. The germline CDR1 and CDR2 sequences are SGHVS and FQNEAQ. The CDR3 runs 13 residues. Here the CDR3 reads CASGKAQNTEAFF. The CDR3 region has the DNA TGTGCCAGCGGGAAAGCCCAGAACACTGAAGCTTTCTTT.

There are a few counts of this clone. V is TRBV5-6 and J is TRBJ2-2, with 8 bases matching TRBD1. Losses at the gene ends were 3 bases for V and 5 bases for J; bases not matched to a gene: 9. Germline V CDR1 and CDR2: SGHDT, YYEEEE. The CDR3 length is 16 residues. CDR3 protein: CASSSMPGGRTGELFF. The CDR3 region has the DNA TGTGCCAGCAGCTCCATGCCAGGGGGCCGAACCGGGGAGCTGTTTTTT.

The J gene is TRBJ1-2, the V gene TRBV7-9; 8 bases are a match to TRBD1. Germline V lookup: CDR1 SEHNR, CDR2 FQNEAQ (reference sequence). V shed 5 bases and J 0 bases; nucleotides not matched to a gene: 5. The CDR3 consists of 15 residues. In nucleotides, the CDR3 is TGTGCCAGCAGCCGGGACAGGAACGCTAACTATGGCTACACCTTC. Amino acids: CASSRDRNANYGYTF.

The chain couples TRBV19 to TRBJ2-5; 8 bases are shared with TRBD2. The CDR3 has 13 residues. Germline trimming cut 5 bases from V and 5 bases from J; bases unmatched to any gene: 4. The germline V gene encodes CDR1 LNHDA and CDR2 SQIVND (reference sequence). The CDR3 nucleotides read TGTGCCAGTAGTTTAGCGGGGCTGGAGACCCAGTACTTC. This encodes CASSLAGLETQYF.

CDR3 amino acids: CASSRTANPYNEQFF. CDR3 bases: TGTGCCAGCTCCCGGACAGCCAATCCCTACAATGAGCAGTTCTTC. This chain joins TRBV18 and TRBJ2-1, with D perhaps TRBD1 (6 bases). Trimming took 6 bases from V and 2 from J, leaving 14 bases between them. CDR1 KGHSH and CDR2 LQKENI come from the germline V gene. The CDR3 loop spans 15 amino acids.

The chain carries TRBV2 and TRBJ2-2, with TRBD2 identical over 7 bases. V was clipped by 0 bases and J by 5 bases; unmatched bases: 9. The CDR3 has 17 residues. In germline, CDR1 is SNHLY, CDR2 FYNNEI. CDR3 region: CASSEALRRGRTGELFF. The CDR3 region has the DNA TGTGCCAGCAGTGAAGCGCTTCGGCGGGGGAGGACCGGGGAGCTGTTTTTT. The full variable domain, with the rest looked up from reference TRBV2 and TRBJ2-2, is EPEVTQTPSHQVTQMGQEVILRCVPISNHLYFYWYRQILGQKVEFLVSFYNNEISEKSEIFDDQFSVERPDGSNFTLKIRSTKLEDSAMYFCASSEALRRGRTGELFFGEGSRLTVL.